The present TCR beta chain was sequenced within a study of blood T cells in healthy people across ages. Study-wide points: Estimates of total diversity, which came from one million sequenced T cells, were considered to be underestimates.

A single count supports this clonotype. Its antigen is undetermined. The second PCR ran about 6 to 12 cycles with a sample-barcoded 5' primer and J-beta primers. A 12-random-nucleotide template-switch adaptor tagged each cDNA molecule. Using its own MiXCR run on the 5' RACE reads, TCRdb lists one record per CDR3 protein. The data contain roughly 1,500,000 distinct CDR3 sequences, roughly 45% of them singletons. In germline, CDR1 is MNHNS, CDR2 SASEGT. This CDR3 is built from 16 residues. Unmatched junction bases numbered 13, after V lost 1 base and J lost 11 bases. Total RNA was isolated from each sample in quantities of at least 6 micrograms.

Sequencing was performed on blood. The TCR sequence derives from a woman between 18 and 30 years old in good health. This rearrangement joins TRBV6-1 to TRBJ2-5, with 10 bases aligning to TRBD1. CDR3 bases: TGTGCCAGCAGTGAAGAAACGGGACAGGGGTCGAATGAGCAGTACTTC. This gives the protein CASSEETGQGSNEQYF.